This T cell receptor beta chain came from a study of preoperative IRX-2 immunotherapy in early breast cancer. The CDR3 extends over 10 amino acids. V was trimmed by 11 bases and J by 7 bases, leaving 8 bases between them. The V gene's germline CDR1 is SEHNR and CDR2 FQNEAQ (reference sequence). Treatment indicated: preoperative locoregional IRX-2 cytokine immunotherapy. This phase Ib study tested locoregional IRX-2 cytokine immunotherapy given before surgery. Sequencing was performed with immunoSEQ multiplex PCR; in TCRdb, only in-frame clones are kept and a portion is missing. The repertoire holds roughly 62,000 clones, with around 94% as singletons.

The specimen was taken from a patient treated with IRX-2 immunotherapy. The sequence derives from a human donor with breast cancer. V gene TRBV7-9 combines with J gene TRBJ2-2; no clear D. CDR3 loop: CAPAGGELFF. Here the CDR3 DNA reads TGTGCCCCCGCCGGCGGGGAGCTGTTTTTT.